This TCR beta chain is drawn from a study of metastatic and nonmetastatic thyroid tumors. Study summary: Comparison of repertoires was carried out across blood and tumor or nodule tissue from malignant and benign thyroid patients. Whole-study findings and limits: It was reported that TCR beta diversity was significantly higher in malignant thyroid tumors than benign nodules, in blood and tumor.

Germline loops: CDR1 MNHNS, CDR2 SASEGT. V lost 2 bases and J lost 0, with 5 bases in between. This CDR3 has 15 residues. Ahead of thyroid surgery, no patient had received treatment of any kind. This clone was observed a handful of times. What it binds is unknown. TCRdb re-called clones via MiXCR from the PCR reads. The sample holds about 34,000 clones, under 40% seen once. This chain joins TRBV6-1 and TRBJ2-6; no definite D call. The receptor was isolated from a female donor with papillary thyroid cancer or a benign thyroid nodule (not recorded which). Some clones in this sample may be carry-over from other donors' samples. Sequenced: tumor tissue. The CDR3 region is CASSETNSGANVLTF. In nucleotides, the CDR3 is TGTGCCAGCAGTGAAACTAACTCTGGGGCCAACGTCCTGACTTTC.